One and the same sample provided the 17 T cell receptor beta chains below, sequenced in a study of T cell clonality in common variable immunodeficiency. Generated by immunoSEQ multiplex PCR, the TCRdb table keeps only in-frame clones and is missing some. The sample was found to contain tens of thousands of clones, and every one recurs. The sample comprised peripheral blood mononuclear cells. These receptors were obtained from a person aged 18-69 years in good health.

In this sample, this clone turned up many times. The observed sequence ends 3 residues before the CDR3 terminus, with the missing tail filled in from the germline J gene. The chain uses TRBV27 and TRBJ2-3; 7 bases are a match to TRBD1. J was trimmed by 8 bases and V by 8 bases; bases with no gene match: 4. The CDR3 has 11 amino acids. Germline V gene sequence: CDR1 MNHEY, CDR2 SMNVEV (reference sequence). The DNA read from the CDR3 is TGTGCCAGCCGTTGGGACAGTACG. This gives the protein CASRWDST. The full CDR3 reads CASRWDSTQYF.

This clone was picked up many times. With the read ending 3 residues before the CDR3 end, the germline J gene is used to fill in that end. The J gene is TRBJ2-3, the V gene TRBV2; a possible D gene is TRBD2 (5 bases). Between the trimmed V and J ends, which lost 2 bases and 2 bases, there was a span of 11 bases. Germline V CDR1 and CDR2: SNHLY, FYNNEI. The CDR3 totals 15 residues. CDR3 amino acids: CASSEPGVPTDTQYF. The covered CDR3 bases are TGTGCCAGCAGTGAACCCGGGGTGCCCACAGATACG.

This clone has at least ten counts. With the read ending 3 residues before the CDR3 end, the germline J gene is used to fill in that end. The chain employs TRBV7-9 and TRBJ2-3; unclear D gene. The CDR3 is 14 residues long. Germline CDR1 is SEHNR and CDR2 is FQNEAQ (reference sequence). Between the trimmed V and J ends, which lost 1 base and 4 bases, there was a span of 9 bases. CDR3 in amino acids: CASSLVSTSDTQYF. The sequenced part of the CDR3 DNA is TGTGCCAGCAGCTTAGTTAGTACCTCAGATACG.

The table lists this clone with many counts. The read is 3 residues too short to cover the CDR3 end, so that end is filled in from the germline J gene. The chain links TRBV6-2 or TRBV6-3 to TRBJ1-1; D is possibly TRBD1 (5 bases). CDR3 length: 12 amino acids. The germline CDR1 and CDR2 sequences are MNHEY and SVGEGT. The CDR3 reads CASSYEGLRAFF. Incomplete CDR3 DNA: TGTGCCAGCAGTTACGAGGGACTAAGA.

The table lists this clone with many counts. The sequenced fragment ends 3 residues before the CDR3 boundary, so the rest is inferred from the germline J gene. The sample contains more than one DNA sequence encoding this CDR3. The chain links TRBV2 to TRBJ2-3; the match to TRBD2 covers 10 bases. After removal of 6 bases from V and 0 bases from J, the junction contained 9 bases not matched to a gene. Germline values: CDR1 SNHLY, CDR2 FYNNEI. The CDR3 has 17 amino acids. Here the CDR3 reads CASSRGLALFSTDTQYF. The CDR3 bases that were read are TGTGCCAGCAGCAGGGGACTAGCGCTATTTAGCACAGATACG.

This clone has a count of ten or more. The observed sequence ends 3 residues before the CDR3 terminus, with the missing tail filled in from the germline J gene. V gene TRBV7-3 combines with J gene TRBJ2-3; 7 bases map to TRBD1. The CDR3 length is 14 residues. Per the germline V gene, CDR1 is SGHTA and CDR2 is FQGTGA. J lost 4 bases, V lost 4 bases, and 5 bases had no gene match. CDR3 protein: CASSSTGSSDTQYF. Incomplete CDR3 DNA: TGTGCCAGCAGCTCGACAGGGAGTTCAGATACG. Complete variable domain (other parts from reference TRBV7-3 and TRBJ2-3): GAGVSQTPSNKVTEKGKYVELRCDPISGHTALYWYRQSLGQGPEFLIYFQGTGAADDSGLPNDRFFAVRPEGSVSTLKIQRTERGDSAVYLCASSSTGSSDTQYFGPGTRLTVL.

The sample holds many counts of this clone. The DNA ends 3 residues before the CDR3 does, and the rest of the CDR3 is filled in from the germline J gene. The chain recombines TRBV7-6 with TRBJ2-6; D is unclear. The CDR3 runs 18 residues. V was shortened by 0 bases and J by 0 bases, with 12 bases between the two germline ends. Per germline, CDR1 SGHVS and CDR2 FNYEAQ. CDR3 sequence: CASSLARSPGSGANVLTF. CDR3 bases read: TGTGCCAGCAGCTTAGCGCGTTCTCCGGGCTCTGGGGCCAACGTC.

This clone was seen many times. Read coverage stops 3 residues before the CDR3 terminus; the germline J gene supplies the remainder. This chain connects TRBV20-1 to TRBJ2-2; TRBD1 agrees at 9 bases. Germline V gene lookup returns CDR1 DFQATT and CDR2 SNEGSKA (reference sequence). This CDR3 contains 16 residues. The ends lost 2 bases at V and 0 bases at J; junction bases unmatched: 4. CDR3 loop: CSARLWTGANTGELFF. The DNA read from the CDR3 is TGCAGTGCTAGATTATGGACAGGGGCGAACACCGGGGAG.

This clone was observed at least ten times. The read halts 3 residues ahead of the CDR3 end, with the missing end drawn from the germline J gene. The chain couples TRBV5-1 to TRBJ1-4, with a possible D match to TRBD1 (6 bases). Germline V gene lookup returns CDR1 SGHRS and CDR2 YFSETQ. The CDR3 contains 17 residues. V lost 0 bases to trimming and J lost 1 base, with 13 bases between them. The CDR3: CASSLADRPGTNEKLFF. Partial CDR3 DNA: TGCGCCAGCAGCTTGGCCGACAGGCCAGGAACTAATGAAAAA.

At least ten counts were recorded for this clone. The read falls 3 residues short of the CDR3 end, and the missing part is taken from the germline J gene. This chain links TRBV29-1 with TRBJ1-5; D gene unclear. V gave up 4 bases and J gave up 4 bases, with 11 bases separating them. CDR1 and CDR2 from the germline V gene are SQVTM and ANQGSEA. CDR3 length: 13 residues. CDR3 DNA (partial): TGCAGCGTTGGATTCGACATGAATCAGCCC. It is translated as CSVGFDMNQP. The whole CDR3 protein is CSVGFDMNQPQHF.

Ten or more counts support this clone. Coverage ceases 3 residues before the CDR3 finishes, and the germline J gene fills in the end. The chain is built from TRBV2 and TRBJ2-3; D is uncertain. The germline V gene encodes CDR1 SNHLY and CDR2 FYNNEI. Trimming removed 2 bases at V and 0 bases at J, with 6 bases between. The CDR3 is made up of 14 amino acids. The sequenced part of the CDR3 DNA is TGTGCCAGCAGTGAACTGACTAGCACAGATACG. This encodes CASSELTSTDT. In full, the CDR3 is CASSELTSTDTQYF.

This clone was detected many times. With the read ending 3 residues before the CDR3 end, the germline J gene is used to fill in that end. The J gene is TRBJ2-7, the V gene TRBV5-1; D gene uncertain. V was shortened by 2 bases and J by 6 bases, with 12 bases between the two germline ends. The germline gives CDR1 SGHRS, CDR2 YFSETQ. The CDR3 consists of 13 residues. CDR3 sequence reads: CASSFIGSLEQYF. CDR3 bases read: TGCGCCAGCAGCTTTATCGGTTCTCTCGAG.

In its sample, this clone was seen many times. The read halts 3 residues ahead of the CDR3 end, with the missing end drawn from the germline J gene. The rearrangement uses TRBV5-3 and TRBJ2-7, with 7 bases that match TRBD1. TRBV5-3 is an open reading frame, and its role is uncertain. CDR3 length equals 16 residues. Trimming removed 4 bases from V and 2 bases from J; junction bases left unmatched: 12. CDR3 sequence reads: CARSVSTGQGAYEQYF. The CDR3 bases that were read are TGTGCCAGAAGCGTCTCGACAGGGCAGGGGGCCTACGAG.

This clone has ten or more counts. Read sequence stops 3 residues before the CDR3 end, and the germline J gene provides the missing end. The J gene is TRBJ2-1, the V gene TRBV7-3; TRBD2 matches at 11 bases. Germline V gives CDR1 SGHTA, CDR2 FQGTGA. This CDR3 contains 15 residues. V was pared by 4 bases and J by 4 bases, with 3 bases of the junction left unmatched. CDR3 DNA, as far as it was read: TGTGCCAGCAGCTCGGGACTAGCGGATTACAATGAG. Its protein is CASSSGLADYNE. Given in full, the CDR3 is CASSSGLADYNEQFF.

There are many counts of this clone. Read data end 3 residues before the CDR3 end; the end is taken from the germline J gene. This chain joins TRBV6-8 and TRBJ2-1, with unresolved D. This CDR3 comprises 19 residues. Germline V gene data show CDR1 as MNHGY and CDR2 as SAAAGT. The germline V and J ends were trimmed by 0 bases and 0 bases, with 18 bases remaining between them. The CDR3 loop is CASSYSKTLQENSYNEQFF. CDR3 DNA, as far as it was read: TGTGCCAGCAGTTACTCGAAGACCCTTCAGGAGAACTCCTACAATGAG.

This clone was counted many times. The sequence runs out 3 residues before the end of the CDR3; the remainder is reconstructed from the germline J gene. This chain links TRBV18 with TRBJ1-4, with TRBD1 matching over 7 bases. Trimming removed 3 bases from V and 8 bases from J; junction bases left unmatched: 15. This CDR3 has 17 amino acids. The V gene's germline CDR1 is KGHSH and CDR2 LQKENI. The sequenced part of the CDR3 DNA is TGTGCCAGCTCACCGGCCCTTAAGGACAGGCCCGGAGAAAAA. It specifies CASSPALKDRPGEK. The entire CDR3 protein reads CASSPALKDRPGEKLFF.

There are many counts of this clone. The read halts 3 residues ahead of the CDR3 end, with the missing end drawn from the germline J gene. The chain recombines TRBV5-1 with TRBJ1-1; 8 nucleotides line up with TRBD1. Germline V gives CDR1 SGHRS, CDR2 YFSETQ. V trimming: 0 bases; J trimming: 3 bases; junction bases outside the gene matches: 4. The CDR3 totals 15 residues. CDR3 protein: CASSLVQGADTEAFF. The CDR3 DNA, read in part, is TGCGCCAGCAGCTTGGTTCAGGGGGCGGACACTGAA. Using reference TRBV5-1 and TRBJ1-1 for the parts outside the CDR3, the full variable domain is KAGVTQTPRYLIKTRGQQVTLSCSPISGHRSVSWYQQTPGQGLQFLFEYFSETQRNKGNFPGRFSGRQFSNSRSEMNVSTLELGDSALYLCASSLVQGADTEAFFGQGTRLTVV.